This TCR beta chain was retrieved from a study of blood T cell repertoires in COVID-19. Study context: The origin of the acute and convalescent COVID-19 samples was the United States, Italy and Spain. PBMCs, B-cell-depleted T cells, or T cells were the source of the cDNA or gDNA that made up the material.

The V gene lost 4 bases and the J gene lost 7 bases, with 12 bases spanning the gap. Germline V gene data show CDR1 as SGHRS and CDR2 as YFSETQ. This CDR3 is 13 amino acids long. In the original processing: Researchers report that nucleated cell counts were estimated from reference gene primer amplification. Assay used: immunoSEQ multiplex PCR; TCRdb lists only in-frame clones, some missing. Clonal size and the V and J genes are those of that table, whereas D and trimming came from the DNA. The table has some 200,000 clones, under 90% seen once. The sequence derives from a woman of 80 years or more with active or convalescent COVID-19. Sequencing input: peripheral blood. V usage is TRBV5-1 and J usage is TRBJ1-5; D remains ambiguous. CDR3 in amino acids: CASSPDSEQPQHF. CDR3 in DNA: TGCGCCAGCAGCCCCGATTCGGAGCAGCCCCAGCATTTT.